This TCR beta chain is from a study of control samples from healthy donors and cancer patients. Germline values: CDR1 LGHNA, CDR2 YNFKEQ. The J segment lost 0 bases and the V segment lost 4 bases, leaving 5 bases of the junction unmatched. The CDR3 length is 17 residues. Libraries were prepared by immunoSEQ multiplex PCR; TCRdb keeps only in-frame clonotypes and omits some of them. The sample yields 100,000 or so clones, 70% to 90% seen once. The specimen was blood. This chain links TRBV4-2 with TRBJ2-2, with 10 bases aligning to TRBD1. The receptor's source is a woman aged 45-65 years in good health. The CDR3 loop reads CASSRDRGSANTGELFF. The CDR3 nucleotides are TGTGCCAGCAGCCGGGACAGGGGAAGCGCGAACACCGGGGAGCTGTTTTTT.